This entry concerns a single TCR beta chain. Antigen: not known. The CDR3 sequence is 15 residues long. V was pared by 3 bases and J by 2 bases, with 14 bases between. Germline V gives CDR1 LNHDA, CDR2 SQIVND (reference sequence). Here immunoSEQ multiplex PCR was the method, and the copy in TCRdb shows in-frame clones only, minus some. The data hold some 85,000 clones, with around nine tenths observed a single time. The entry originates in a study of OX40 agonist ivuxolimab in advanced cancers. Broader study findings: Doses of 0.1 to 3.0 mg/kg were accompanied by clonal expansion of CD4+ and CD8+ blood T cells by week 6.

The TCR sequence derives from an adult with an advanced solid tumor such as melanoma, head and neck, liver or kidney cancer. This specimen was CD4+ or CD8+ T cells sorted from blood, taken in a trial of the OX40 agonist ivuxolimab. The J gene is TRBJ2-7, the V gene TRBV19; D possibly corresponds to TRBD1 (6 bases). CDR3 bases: TGTGCCAGTAGTATTCCGCGGTGGGGGCCCTACGAGCAGTACTTC. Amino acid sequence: CASSIPRWGPYEQYF.